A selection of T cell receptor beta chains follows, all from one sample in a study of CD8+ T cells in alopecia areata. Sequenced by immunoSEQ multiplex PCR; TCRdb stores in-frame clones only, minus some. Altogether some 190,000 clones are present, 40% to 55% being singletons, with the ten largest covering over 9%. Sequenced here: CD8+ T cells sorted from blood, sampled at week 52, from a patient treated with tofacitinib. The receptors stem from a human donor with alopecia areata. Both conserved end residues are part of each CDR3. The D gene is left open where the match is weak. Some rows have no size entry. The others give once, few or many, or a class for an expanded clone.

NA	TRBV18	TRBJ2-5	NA	TGTGCCAGCTCACCTAGACAGCAAGAGACCCAGTACTTC	CASSPRQQETQYF
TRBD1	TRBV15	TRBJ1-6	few	TGTGCCACCAGCGGGACAGGGCTTGGATCACCCCTCCACTTT	CATSGTGLGSPLHF
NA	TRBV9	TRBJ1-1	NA	TGTGCCAGCAGCGCACAGGGTTCCACTGAAGCTTTCTTT	CASSAQGSTEAFF
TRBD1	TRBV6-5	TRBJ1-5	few	TGTGCCAGCCAACTAGGGACAGGTGGCAATCAGCCCCAGCATTTT	CASQLGTGGNQPQHF
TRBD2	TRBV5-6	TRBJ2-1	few	TGTGCCTCGTCGCTGGGGACTAGCGGTATCTACAATGAGCAGTTCTTC	CASSLGTSGIYNEQFF
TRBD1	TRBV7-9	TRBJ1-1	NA	TGTGCCAGCAGAGAGGACAGGGCTGAAGCTTTCTTT	CASREDRAEAFF
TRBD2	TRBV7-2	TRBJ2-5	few	TGTGCCAGCAGCTTAGCCGGTAGCGGGGGAAGAGAGACCCAGTACTTC	CASSLAGSGGRETQYF
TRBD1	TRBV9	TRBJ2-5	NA	TGTGCCAGCAGCGTCTATGGGACAGAAGAGACCCAGTACTTC	CASSVYGTEETQYF
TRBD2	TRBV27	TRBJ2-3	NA	TGTGCCAGCAGTTTAGCGGGGGGAACAGATACGCAGTATTTT	CASSLAGGTDTQYF
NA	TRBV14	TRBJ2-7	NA	TGTGCCAGCAGCCCTACGGCGATGAAAGAGCAGTACTTC	CASSPTAMKEQYF
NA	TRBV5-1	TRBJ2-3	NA	TGCGCCAGCAGCTTGGTCGGGGCAGGAGCTAGCACAGATACGCAGTATTTT	CASSLVGAGASTDTQYF
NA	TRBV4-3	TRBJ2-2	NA	TGCGCCAGCAGCCAATTCCGGGCAGCGGCGAACACCGGGGAGCTGTTTTTT	CASSQFRAAANTGELFF
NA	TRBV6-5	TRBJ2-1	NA	TGTGCCAGCAGTCCCCGGCAGCTGTCCGACAATGAGCAGTTCTTC	CASSPRQLSDNEQFF
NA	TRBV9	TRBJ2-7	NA	TGTGCCAGCAGCGTACAGGGAGCCGAGCAGTACTTC	CASSVQGAEQYF
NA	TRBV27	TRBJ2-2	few	TGTGCCAGCAGTTTGCTGGCCAACACCGGGGAGCTGTTTTTT	CASSLLANTGELFF
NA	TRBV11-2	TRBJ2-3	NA	TGTGCCAGCAGCTCATCTAGGGCTAGTGGGCATACGCAGTATTTT	CASSSSRASGHTQYF
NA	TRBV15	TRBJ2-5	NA	TGTGCCACCAGCAGAGATAGGAACACCCTGTGGGAGACCCAGTACTTC	CATSRDRNTLWETQYF
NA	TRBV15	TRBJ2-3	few	TGTGCCACCAGCAGCTTGCCAGATACGCAGTATTTT	CATSSLPDTQYF
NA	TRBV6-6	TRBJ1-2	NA	TGTGCCAGCAACCTGAAGGAACACTATGGCTACACCTTC	CASNLKEHYGYTF
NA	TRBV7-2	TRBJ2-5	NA	TGTGCCAGCAGCAGCCGGCCAGCCCAAGAGACCCAGTACTTC	CASSSRPAQETQYF
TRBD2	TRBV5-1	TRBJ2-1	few	TGCGCCAGCAGCTACGGTCCCCGGGACTACGAAAACAATGAGCAGTTCTTC	CASSYGPRDYENNEQFF
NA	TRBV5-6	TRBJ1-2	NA	TGTGCCAGCAGCGCCGGGATGAACTATGGCTACACCTTC	CASSAGMNYGYTF
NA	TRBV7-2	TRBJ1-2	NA	TGTGCCAGCAGCTCGGTCTCCTATGGCTACACCTTC	CASSSVSYGYTF
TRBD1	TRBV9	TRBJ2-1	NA	TGTGCCAGCAGCGACGACCGGGACAGGGTATCCAATGAGCAGTTCTTC	CASSDDRDRVSNEQFF
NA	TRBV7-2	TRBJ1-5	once	TGTGCCAGCAGCCCATCCGGGGGCCTTCAGCCCCAGCATTTT	CASSPSGGLQPQHF
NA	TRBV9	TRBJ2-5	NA	TGTGCCAGCAGCGTCAAGGGCAGGGGCAGTCAAGAGACCCAGTACTTC	CASSVKGRGSQETQYF
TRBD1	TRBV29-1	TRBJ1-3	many	TGCAGCGTAAGACAGGGGACGAACTCTGGAAACACCATATATTTT	CSVRQGTNSGNTIYF
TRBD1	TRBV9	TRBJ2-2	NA	TGTGCCAGCAGCCCCGAGGACAGGGTCAGCACCGGGGAGCTGTTTTTT	CASSPEDRVSTGELFF
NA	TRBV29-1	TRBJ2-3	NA	TGCAGCGTTGAAGATCGTAGCGTCAGAACAGATACGCAGTATTTT	CSVEDRSVRTDTQYF
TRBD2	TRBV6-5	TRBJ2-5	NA	TGTGCCAGCAGTTATACTAGCGGGGAAGAGACCCAGTACTTC	CASSYTSGEETQYF
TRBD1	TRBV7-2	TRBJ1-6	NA	TGTGCCAGCAGCTTAAGGACAGGCCATAATTCACCCCTCCACTTT	CASSLRTGHNSPLHF
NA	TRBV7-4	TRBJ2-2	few	TGTGCCAGCAGCTTTAGGTCCGACACCGGGGAGCTGTTTTTT	CASSFRSDTGELFF
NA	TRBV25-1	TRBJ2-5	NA	TGTGCCAGCAGTGAAGGCGGGGATCTGGGAGAGACCCAGTACTTC	CASSEGGDLGETQYF
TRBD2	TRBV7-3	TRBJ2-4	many	TGTGCCAGCAGCCCCGCGGGGGGGAAGGACATTCAGTACTTC	CASSPAGGKDIQYF
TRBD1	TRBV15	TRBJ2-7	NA	TGTGCCACCAGCAGACCGGACAGGGGTTCCTCCTACGAGCAGTACTTC	CATSRPDRGSSYEQYF
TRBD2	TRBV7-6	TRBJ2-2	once	TGTGCCAGCAGCTTAGGGACTAGCGGGGGGTCGACCGGGGAGCTGTTTTTT	CASSLGTSGGSTGELFF
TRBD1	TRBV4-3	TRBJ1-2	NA	TGCGCCAGCAGCCGAAAGACCGGGACAGGGGATCGCGGCTACACCTTC	CASSRKTGTGDRGYTF
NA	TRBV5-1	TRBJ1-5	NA	TGCGCCAGCAGCTTTCGCCTCAGGGCTGGGAGCAATCAGCCCCAGCATTTT	CASSFRLRAGSNQPQHF
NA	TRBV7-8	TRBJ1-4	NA	TGTGCCAGCAGCTTAGGGACGGCAACTAATGAAAAACTGTTTTTT	CASSLGTATNEKLFF
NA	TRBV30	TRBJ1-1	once	TGTGCCTGGAGTGTAGCCAGCCACACTGAAGCTTTCTTT	CAWSVASHTEAFF
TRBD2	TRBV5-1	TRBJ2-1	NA	TGCGCCAGCAGCTTGGCCGGGCTAGCGGGGGCCCGCTACAATGAGCAGTTCTTC	CASSLAGLAGARYNEQFF
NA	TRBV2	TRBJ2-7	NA	TGTGCCAGCCAGGGCTACGAGCAGTACTTC	CASQGYEQYF
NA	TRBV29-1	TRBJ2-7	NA	TGCAGCGTTGAATCGGGGGCAGGGGAGCAGTACTTC	CSVESGAGEQYF
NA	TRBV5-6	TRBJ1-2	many	TGTGCCAGCAGCTTTTTAGGGCAAAGTGGCTACACCTTC	CASSFLGQSGYTF
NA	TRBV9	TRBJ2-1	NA	TGTGCCAGCAGCGTAGCTTATGCGCCTCAGTTCTTC	CASSVAYAPQFF
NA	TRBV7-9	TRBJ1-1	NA	TGTGCCAGCAGCGTGATAACAGGGCAGTCTAGGGCTTTCTTT	CASSVITGQSRAFF
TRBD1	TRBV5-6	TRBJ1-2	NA	TGTGCCAGCAGCTCCAGGGGGTATATTGGCTACACCTTC	CASSSRGYIGYTF
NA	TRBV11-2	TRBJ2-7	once	TGTGCCAGCAGCTTAGAGGAAGGGATCTCCTACGAGCAGTACTTC	CASSLEEGISYEQYF
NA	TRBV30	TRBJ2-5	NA	TGTGCCTGGAGTCCGGGGCGGGGACAAGAGACCCAGTACTTC	CAWSPGRGQETQYF
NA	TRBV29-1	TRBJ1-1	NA	TGCAGCGTTGGGGGGACGGGAACCAACACTGAAGCTTTCTTT	CSVGGTGTNTEAFF
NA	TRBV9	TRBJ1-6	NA	TGTGCCAGCAGTGAATCCCGACAGAATTCACCCCTCCACTTT	CASSESRQNSPLHF
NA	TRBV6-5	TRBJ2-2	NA	TGTGCCAGCAGTTACGGTTCAGGGTTCACCGGGGAGCTGTTTTTT	CASSYGSGFTGELFF
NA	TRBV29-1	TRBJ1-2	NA	TGCAGTCACTCCGGGACTCGAGATTCGCCTGGCTACACCTTC	CSHSGTRDSPGYTF
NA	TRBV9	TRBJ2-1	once	TGTGCCAGCAGCCTAAACAATGAGCAGTTCTTC	CASSLNNEQFF
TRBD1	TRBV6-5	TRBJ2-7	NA	TGTGCCAGCAGTGCAGGGGGCAGCTACGAGCAGTACTTC	CASSAGGSYEQYF
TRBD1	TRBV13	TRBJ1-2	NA	TGTGCCAGCAGCTACAGGGGCGGGTTTCATGGCTACACCTTC	CASSYRGGFHGYTF